This TCR beta chain was observed in a study of long-term antiretroviral therapy in people with HIV. The CDR3 is 14 residues long. V was clipped by 0 bases and J by 3 bases, with 10 bases between them. Looked up from germline, CDR1 is SGDLS and CDR2 is YYNGEE. This clone appeared a few times. The run of the v3.0 immunoSEQ assay was at survey level. Clones were read by immunoSEQ multiplex PCR, and TCRdb kept only the in-frame ones, dropping some. Among roughly 20,000 clones listed, more than 70% were seen once. Sequenced material: unsorted PBMCs, taken at the start of antiretroviral therapy, before treatment. The receptor's source is a woman aged 35 to 49 with HIV. The rearrangement joins TRBV9 to TRBJ2-7; unclear D gene. DNA of the CDR3: TGTGCCAGCAGCGTAGGAGGCAGGAGCTACGAGCAGTACTTC. The encoded protein is CASSVGGRSYEQYF.